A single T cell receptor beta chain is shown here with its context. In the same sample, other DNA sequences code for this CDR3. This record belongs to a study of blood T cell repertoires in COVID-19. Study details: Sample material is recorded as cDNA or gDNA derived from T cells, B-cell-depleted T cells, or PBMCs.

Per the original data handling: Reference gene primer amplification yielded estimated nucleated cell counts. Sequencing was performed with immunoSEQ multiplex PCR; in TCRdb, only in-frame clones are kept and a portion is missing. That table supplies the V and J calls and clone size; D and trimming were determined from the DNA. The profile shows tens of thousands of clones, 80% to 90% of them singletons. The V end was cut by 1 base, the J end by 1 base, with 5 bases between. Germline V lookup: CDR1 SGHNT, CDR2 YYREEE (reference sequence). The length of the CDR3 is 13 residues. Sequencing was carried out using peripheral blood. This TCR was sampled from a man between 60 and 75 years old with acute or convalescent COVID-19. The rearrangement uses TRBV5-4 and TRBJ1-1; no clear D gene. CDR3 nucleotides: TGTGCCAGCAGCTTGACAGCGAACACTGAAGCTTTCTTT. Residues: CASSLTANTEAFF. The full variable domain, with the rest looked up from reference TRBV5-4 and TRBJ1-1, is ETGVTQSPTHLIKTRGQQVTLRCSSQSGHNTVSWYQQALGQGPQFIFQYYREEENGRGNFPPRFSGLQFPNYSSELNVNALELDDSALYLCASSLTANTEAFFGQGTRLTVV.